Listed below are T cell receptor beta chains from one sample, sequenced in a study of tumor T cells in aggressive B-cell lymphoma. The repertoire was sequenced with immunoSEQ multiplex PCR; TCRdb's copy has only in-frame clones and lacks some. The data hold around 4,000 clones, with almost 85% observed a single time. The material sequenced was tumor tissue. The source of these receptors is an adult with diffuse large B cell lymphoma. The conserved cysteine and the conserved F or W are not part of the CDR3 here. Only part of the rows carry a size: once, few, many, or a class if the clone is expanded.

J gene | V gene | clone size | CDR3 protein
TRBJ2-7 | TRBV5-5 | - | ASSPRTGAATYEQY
TRBJ1-2 | TRBV27 | once | ASSSTEGYGYT
TRBJ1-3 | TRBV7-6 | - | ASSLGSGQVSGNTIY
TRBJ1-4 | TRBV15 | few | ATGTEPIYEKLF
TRBJ2-6 | TRBV5-6 | - | ASSSLAGGSGANVLT
TRBJ1-1 | TRBV2 | once | ASSVRLRVTEAF
TRBJ1-2 | TRBV29-1 | - | SVRGGKANYGYT
TRBJ2-7 | TRBV2 | - | ASSEQGVSYEQY
TRBJ1-2 | TRBV7-2 | - | ASSFRTGGGYGYT
TRBJ2-4 | TRBV28 | - | ASSLPQGAENIQY
TRBJ2-7 | TRBV10-3 | - | AISVGTSRPGEQY
TRBJ1-3 | TRBV21-1 | few | AIDILSGNTIY
TRBJ2-3 | TRBV5-1 | - | ASSSIGATDTQY
TRBJ2-7 | TRBV5-1 | few | ASTLDGQGVSEQY
TRBJ2-5 | TRBV7-2 | - | ASSLELAEETQY
TRBJ2-1 | TRBV7-2 | - | ASSSSPLAGYNEQF
TRBJ1-1 | TRBV6-5 | - | ASSYSTSGTEAF
TRBJ1-4 | TRBV5-1 | - | ASSLNPGREKLF
TRBJ1-1 | TRBV10-2 | - | ASVRDRVPGTEAF
TRBJ2-7 | TRBV9 | - | ASSVAPAGVVYEQY
TRBJ2-2 | TRBV2 | - | ASSDPGLF
TRBJ2-3 | TRBV27 | - | ASSPAYTDTQY
TRBJ1-2 | TRBV5-1 | - | ASSATGVGGYT
TRBJ2-1 | TRBV9 | - | ASNSGQIYNEQF
TRBJ2-2 | TRBV28 | - | ASSQPRGSGSTGELF
TRBJ2-2 | TRBV5-1 | - | ASSLVGSGTGELF
TRBJ2-7 | TRBV7-8 | - | ASSTQPRDLYEQY
TRBJ2-1 | TRBV28 | - | ASSPGGLSYNEQF
TRBJ2-7 | TRBV14 | - | ASSLDLGGEQY
TRBJ1-1 | TRBV29-1 | - | SVDRGGTEAF
TRBJ2-7 | TRBV9 | - | ASSVGAGLRSYEQY
TRBJ2-7 | TRBV5-1 | - | ASSITSGSGSYEQY
TRBJ2-6 | TRBV9 | - | ASSVYQGAPYSGANVLT
TRBJ1-5 | TRBV15 | once | ATSRDGQGNQPQH
TRBJ1-3 | TRBV5-6 | - | ASSFGRGLPSGNTIY
TRBJ1-6 | TRBV30 | - | AWSLLGGGANSPLH
TRBJ2-1 | TRBV7-9 | - | ASSSPGAGSDNEQF